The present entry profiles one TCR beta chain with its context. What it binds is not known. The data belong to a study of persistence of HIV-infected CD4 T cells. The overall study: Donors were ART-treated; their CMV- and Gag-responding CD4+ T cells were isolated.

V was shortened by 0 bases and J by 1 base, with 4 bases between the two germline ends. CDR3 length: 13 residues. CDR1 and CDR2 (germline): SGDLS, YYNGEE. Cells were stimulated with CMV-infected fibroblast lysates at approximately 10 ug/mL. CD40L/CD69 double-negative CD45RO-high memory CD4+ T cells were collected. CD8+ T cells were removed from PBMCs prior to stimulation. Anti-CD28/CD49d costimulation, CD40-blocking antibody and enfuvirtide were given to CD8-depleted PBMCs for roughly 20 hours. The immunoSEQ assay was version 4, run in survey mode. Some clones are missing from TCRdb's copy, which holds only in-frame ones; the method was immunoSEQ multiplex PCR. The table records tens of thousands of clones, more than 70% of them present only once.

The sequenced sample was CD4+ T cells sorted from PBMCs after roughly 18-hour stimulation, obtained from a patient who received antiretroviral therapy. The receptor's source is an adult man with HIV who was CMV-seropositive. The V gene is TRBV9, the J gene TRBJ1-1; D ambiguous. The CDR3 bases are TGTGCCAGCAGCGTAGGTCCGAACACTGAAGCTTTCTTT. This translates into CASSVGPNTEAFF. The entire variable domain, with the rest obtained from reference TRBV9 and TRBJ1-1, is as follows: DSGVTQTPKHLITATGQRVTLRCSPRSGDLSVYWYQQSLDQGLQFLIQYYNGEERAKGNILERFSAQQFPDLHSELNLSSLELGDSALYFCASSVGPNTEAFFGQGTRLTVV.